This T cell receptor (beta chain) emerged from a study of Tregs in tolerant kidney transplant recipients. Overall study: CD4+CD25+CD127- cells came from roughly three-day belatacept mixed lymphocyte reactions, some with approximately 5-day graft donor restimulation. Antibodies separated recipient from donor cells.

In regard to this clone: The antigen remains undetermined.

Profiling relied on immunoSEQ multiplex PCR, and the TCRdb table lists in-frame clones only, not all of them. The data show under 50,000 clones, with nearly 97% seen just once and more than 0.35% held by the top ten. Broader study findings: Validation in larger populations is needed because few patients were studied. The most relevant donor-specific Treg TCRbeta repertoire apparently came from expansion with activated donor B cells.

This sequence was found in a human donor in good health. What was sequenced was Tregs from blood cultured with allogeneic cells.

In DNA, the CDR3 is TGTGCCAGCAGTTTCGGACTAGCGGGAGTAACCGGGGAGCTGTTTTTT. This gives the protein CASSFGLAGVTGELFF. The rearrangement uses TRBV27 and TRBJ2-2; 13 bases align to TRBD2. The germline gives CDR1 MNHEY, CDR2 SMNVEV (reference sequence). The V and J ends lost 3 bases and 5 bases, in that order; junction bases with no gene match: 3. CDR3 size: 16 residues.